These T cell receptor beta chains were read from a single sample in a study of blood T cell repertoires in COVID-19. TCRdb keeps only in-frame clones here, not all; method: immunoSEQ multiplex PCR. The table records approximately 140,000 clones, about 86% of them present only once. The sample was peripheral blood. These receptor sequences come from a woman aged 60-75 years with acute or convalescent COVID-19. CDR3s leave out the opening cysteine and the closing phenylalanine or tryptophan. The order of the fields is D gene, V gene, J gene, CDR3 protein. The D gene is left open where the match is weak.

d_call: NA; v_call: TRBV7-6; j_call: TRBJ1-2; cdr3_aa: ASSLGGAYGYT
d_call: NA; v_call: TRBV7-2; j_call: TRBJ1-1; cdr3_aa: ASSLEGRGQAF
d_call: TRBD1; v_call: TRBV2; j_call: TRBJ1-5; cdr3_aa: ASSYGTGGNQPQH
d_call: NA; v_call: TRBV6-1; j_call: TRBJ2-6; cdr3_aa: ASSAVGGSGANVLT
d_call: NA; v_call: TRBV6-5; j_call: TRBJ2-2; cdr3_aa: ASSYAQGQGGELF
d_call: TRBD2; v_call: TRBV5-1; j_call: TRBJ2-3; cdr3_aa: ASSPEPSGGAFDTQY
d_call: TRBD2; v_call: TRBV7-3; j_call: TRBJ2-1; cdr3_aa: ASSPLAGVFDEQF
d_call: NA; v_call: TRBV7-3; j_call: TRBJ2-1; cdr3_aa: ASSSDSASYNEQF
d_call: NA; v_call: TRBV19; j_call: TRBJ2-2; cdr3_aa: ASSIRGSTGELF
d_call: NA; v_call: TRBV12-3/TRBV12-4; j_call: TRBJ1-1; cdr3_aa: ASSVRMQAF
d_call: TRBD1; v_call: TRBV19; j_call: TRBJ1-6; cdr3_aa: ASRVQGPNSPLH
d_call: NA; v_call: TRBV5-5; j_call: TRBJ2-4; cdr3_aa: ASSLGGDQRNIQY
d_call: NA; v_call: TRBV6-6; j_call: TRBJ1-4; cdr3_aa: ASSYSGSENEKLF
d_call: NA; v_call: TRBV19; j_call: TRBJ1-1; cdr3_aa: ASSIGGGSEAF
d_call: NA; v_call: TRBV19; j_call: TRBJ2-7; cdr3_aa: ASSGAVSYEQY
d_call: NA; v_call: TRBV25-1; j_call: TRBJ2-2; cdr3_aa: ASSAPPTVRTGELF
d_call: NA; v_call: TRBV5-6; j_call: TRBJ2-7; cdr3_aa: ASSQIIQGKYEQY
d_call: NA; v_call: TRBV27; j_call: TRBJ1-5; cdr3_aa: ASSFTGSRQPQH
d_call: NA; v_call: TRBV20-1; j_call: TRBJ2-7; cdr3_aa: SAREDEQY
d_call: NA; v_call: TRBV19; j_call: TRBJ2-4; cdr3_aa: ASSIHTAKNIQY
d_call: TRBD1; v_call: TRBV24-1; j_call: TRBJ1-1; cdr3_aa: ATSDPGTGFAF
d_call: NA; v_call: TRBV7-9; j_call: TRBJ2-5; cdr3_aa: ASIRNEAGTQY
d_call: NA; v_call: TRBV28; j_call: TRBJ2-1; cdr3_aa: ASSMTGYNEQF
d_call: NA; v_call: TRBV30; j_call: TRBJ1-3; cdr3_aa: AWSPPAGTAIY
d_call: TRBD1; v_call: TRBV29-1; j_call: TRBJ1-4; cdr3_aa: SVEGASDSEKLF
d_call: TRBD1; v_call: TRBV5-4; j_call: TRBJ2-4; cdr3_aa: ASSFDRDRGFDIQY
d_call: NA; v_call: TRBV7-9; j_call: TRBJ1-5; cdr3_aa: ASSPSPGNQPQH
d_call: TRBD1; v_call: TRBV7-3; j_call: TRBJ1-6; cdr3_aa: ASSFGQGDNSPLH